This T cell receptor (beta chain) appears in the sequencing data of a study of tumor and adjacent non-tumor tissue in lung cancer. TCRbeta libraries were built with three rounds of nested PCR, modified from ARM-PCR. In TCRdb, the multiplex PCR reads were re-called with MiXCR into one record per CDR3 protein. This sample carries roughly 220,000 distinct CDR3 sequences, around 71% of them seen once, and the ten largest clones take 20% to 25%. RNA was extracted from bulk tissue without any cell sorting. Notes on this clonotype: Its antigen is still unknown. This may come from a read error, since a much larger clone is one base off.

The study's findings and limits: TCR diversity was significantly greater in tumor than normal lung tissue.

Sequencing input: lung tumor tissue. The clonotype originates from a man aged 55 to 70 with non-small cell lung cancer.

The CDR3 sequence is CSSKKPLSGQGETQYF. The DNA of the CDR3 is TGTTCCAGCAAAAAACCTCTATCGGGACAGGGTGAGACCCAGTACTTC. This chain joins TRBV6-2 or TRBV6-3 and TRBJ2-5, with TRBD1 identical over 9 bases. CDR3 size: 16 residues. Germline values: CDR1 MNHEY, CDR2 SVGEGT.